In this sample, the clone carrying this TCR beta chain turned up many times. What it recognizes is unknown. These data come from a study of T cell repertoires in cytomegalovirus infection. Study background: Evidence of both CMV infection and a matching HLA type came from public TCR beta signatures.

Whole-study findings and limits: CMV-specific TCR beta clonotypes restricted by HLA-C dominated the ex vivo response. Cumulative public TCR beta family frequency identified CMV carriers with the relevant HLA.

TCRdb called the reads again in MiXCR, with one record for every CDR3 protein. The sample contains hundreds of thousands of distinct CDR3 sequences, roughly 15% of which appear only once. Trimming took 0 bases from V and 4 from J, leaving 12 bases between them. Looked up from germline, CDR1 is SEHNR and CDR2 is FQNEAQ (reference sequence). There are 15 residues in the CDR3. Sequenced material: PBMCs. The source is a human donor in good health (CMV status not recorded). Some clones in this sample may be carry-over from other donors' samples. This chain uses TRBV7-9 with TRBJ2-5; D is perhaps TRBD1 or TRBD2 (6 bases each). Here the CDR3 DNA reads TGTGCCAGCAGCTTAGCGAATGGGGGGCGAGAGACCCAGTACTTC. Protein: CASSLANGGRETQYF.